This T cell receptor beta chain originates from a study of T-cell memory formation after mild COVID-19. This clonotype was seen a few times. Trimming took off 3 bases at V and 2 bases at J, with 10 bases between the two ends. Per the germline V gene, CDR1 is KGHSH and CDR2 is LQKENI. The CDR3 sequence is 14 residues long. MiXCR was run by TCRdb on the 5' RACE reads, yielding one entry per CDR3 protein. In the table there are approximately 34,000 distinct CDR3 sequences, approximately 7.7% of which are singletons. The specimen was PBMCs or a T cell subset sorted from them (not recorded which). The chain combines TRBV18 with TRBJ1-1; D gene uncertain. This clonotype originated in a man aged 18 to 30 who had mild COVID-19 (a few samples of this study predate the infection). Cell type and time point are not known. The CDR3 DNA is TGTGCCAGCTCACCTTTAGACCGAAACACTGAAGCTTTCTTT. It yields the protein CASSPLDRNTEAFF. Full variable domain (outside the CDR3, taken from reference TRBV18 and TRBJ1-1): NAGVMQNPRHLVRRRGQEARLRCSPMKGHSHVYWYRQLPEEGLKFMVYLQKENIIDESGMPKERFSAEFPKEGPSILRIQQVVRGDSAAYFCASSPLDRNTEAFFGQGTRLTVV.